Below are 27 T cell receptor delta chains sequenced from a single sample in a study of gamma-delta chains in newborns, infants, children. TCRdb redid clone calling on the reads using CATT. Here the sample spans over 1,500 delta-chain clones, around 3% being singletons. The sequenced sample was blood. These receptor sequences come from a child in good health.

The chain is built from TRDV2 and TRDJ1; TRDD3 matches at 7 bases. CDR3 size: 16 residues. Germline CDR1 is GEAIGNYY and CDR2 is EKD. J was trimmed by 3 bases and V by 4 bases; bases with no gene match: 13. DNA for the CDR3: TGTGCCTGTGAAAAACTGGGGTTTAGAGGGGCCGATAAACTCATCTTT. It encodes CACEKLGFRGADKLIF.

This clone occurred a few times. A read error is the likely source, as a far larger clone sits one nucleotide away. The CDR3 loop reads CACDTMLGDPSFKYSDKLIF. The DNA of the CDR3 is TGTGCCTGTGACACCATGCTGGGGGATCCATCCTTTAAATACAGCGATAAACTCATCTTT. This chain joins TRDV2 and TRDJ1; 9 positions match TRDD3. CDR3 length equals 20 residues. V was clipped by 0 bases and J by 4 bases; unmatched bases: 20. From germline, CDR1 is GEAIGNYY and CDR2 EKD.

In its sample, this clone was seen a few times. Given a much more abundant clone one base away, this may be a read error. Other nucleotide sequences from this sample produce the same CDR3. CDR3 protein: CACDTVLPIGDTEALTAQLFF. DNA of the CDR3: TGTGCCTGTGACACCGTCTTGCCTATTGGGGACACTGAAGCTTTGACAGCACAACTCTTCTTT. J is TRDJ2 and V is TRDV2, with a tentative D call TRDD3 (5 bases). Trimming cost V 0 bases and J 0 bases, with 25 bases left between them. This CDR3 comprises 21 residues. Germline CDR1 GEAIGNYY, CDR2 EKD.

Of note for this clone: Since a much larger clone is just one base distant, this may be a read error. The chain is built from TRDV2 and TRDJ1; D possibly corresponds to TRDD3 (5 bases). CDR3 size: 17 residues. The germline V gene has CDR1 GEAIGNYY and CDR2 EKD. The CDR3 DNA reads as TGTGCCTGTGTCACCGTGGCTGGGTTACGGATAACCGATAAACTCATCTTT. Amino acids: CACVTVAGLRITDKLIF.

This clone has a handful of counts. The amino acid sequence in TCRdb belongs to a much larger clone and departs from this DNA's translation at residue 15, likely a sequencing read error; the sequence shown is translated from the DNA. The chain employs TRDV2 and TRDJ3, with 10 bases fitting TRDD3. CDR1 and CDR2 (germline): GEAIGNYY, EKD. The CDR3 is made up of 21 amino acids. In nucleotides, the CDR3 is TGTGCCTGTGACACCCTCCGAGGGCTGGGGGATAACACCTGGGGCACCCGACAGATGTTTTTC. Protein product: CACDTLRGLGDNTWGTRQMFF.

Turning to this clone: One base away lies a much larger clone, so this may be a sequencing read error. The chain is built from TRDV2 and TRDJ1; the match to TRDD3 covers 9 bases. CDR1 and CDR2 (germline): GEAIGNYY, EKD. The CDR3 is 17 residues long. CDR3 amino acids: CACDTLFTGGHTDKLIF. CDR3 in DNA: TGTGCCTGTGACACCCTTTTTACTGGGGGACACACGGATAAACTCATCTTT.

This clone appeared a few times. A read error is possible here, since a much larger clone lies one base away. The sample has other DNA sequences that encode this CDR3 too. The rearrangement links TRDV2 to TRDJ1; the match to TRDD3 covers 8 bases. The germline V gene has CDR1 GEAIGNYY and CDR2 EKD. This CDR3 is built from 17 residues. In DNA, the CDR3 is TGTGCCTGTGACCGACTGGGGGCCCCCGAGTACACCGATAAGCTCATCTTT. It yields the protein CACDRLGAPEYTDKLIF.

This clone has only a few counts. A read error is possible here, since a much larger clone lies one base away. The same CDR3 is also encoded by other DNA sequences in this sample. This chain uses TRDV2 with TRDJ1; 8 bases map to TRDD3. This CDR3 has 20 residues. The germline CDR1 and CDR2 sequences are GEAIGNYY and EKD. DNA for the CDR3: TGTGCCTGTGAGCTTTTAAGTACTGGGGGGCACAACCCCAACACCGACAAACTCATCTTT. Translating gives CACELLSTGGHNPNTDKLIF.

There are a few counts of this clone. This clone may be a read error of a much larger clone one base away. The chain is built from TRDV2 and TRDJ1, with D uncertain. CDR1 and CDR2 from the germline V gene are GEAIGNYY and EKD. The CDR3 runs to 20 residues. CDR3 nucleotide sequence: TGTGCCTGTGACACCCTCCGCCAGGGTTTGACGATAGAATACACCGATAAACACATCTTT. As protein: CACDTLRQGLTIEYTDKHIF.

This clone was detected only a few times. A much larger clone sits a single nucleotide away, making a read error possible. The chain joins TRDV2 to TRDJ1, with D perhaps TRDD3 (5 bases). Trimming removed 5 bases at V and 0 bases at J, with 21 bases between. The CDR3 contains 17 residues. Looked up from germline, CDR1 is GEAIGNYY and CDR2 is EKD. CDR3 loop: CACGSLLAGENTDKLIF. CDR3 nucleotides: TGTGCCTGTGGCTCACTACTGGCCGGCGAAAACACCGATAAACTCATCTTT.

In this sample, this clone turned up a few times. A much more abundant neighbour one base away suggests this may be a read error. Other DNA variants within this sample encode the same CDR3. The chain combines TRDV2 with TRDJ2, with 10 bases identical to TRDD3. The V gene's germline CDR1 is GEAIGNYY and CDR2 EKD. The CDR3 sequence is 18 residues long. In DNA, the CDR3 is TGTGCCTGTGACGCGATACTGGGGGATCCTTCCGGAGCAGCACAACTCTTCTTC. It encodes CACDAILGDPSGAAQLFF.

With regard to this clone: This may arise from a read error, as a much more abundant clone is one base away. The J gene is TRDJ2, the V gene TRDV2; 12 positions match TRDD3. Germline CDR1 GEAIGNYY, CDR2 EKD. V lost 0 bases to trimming and J lost 4 bases; unmatched junction nucleotides: 11. The CDR3 length is 19 residues. The CDR3 DNA reads as TGTGCCTGTGACACCTTTTTTCTGGGGGATACGCTTAAGACAGCACAACTCTTCTTT. This translates into CACDTFFLGDTLKTAQLFF.

About this clone: This likely reflects a read error, since a far larger clone is one base away. CDR3 bases: TGTGCCTGTGACGTACTGGGGGATTCGGACCACACCGATAAACTCATCTTT. Translated, it gives CACDVLGDSDHTDKLIF. The chain joins TRDV2 to TRDJ1; 10 positions match TRDD3. CDR3 length: 17 amino acids. Per germline, CDR1 GEAIGNYY and CDR2 EKD. Germline trimming cut 3 bases from V and 0 bases from J; bases unmatched to any gene: 9.

This clone was seen more than once but under ten times. A much larger clone lies a single base off, so this may be a read error. The chain carries TRDV3 and TRDJ1; tentatively, D is TRDD2 (6 bases). V lost 2 bases and J 3 bases, leaving 22 bases between the germline ends. The CDR3 has 16 residues. Germline assignment: CDR1 TVYSNPD and CDR2 GDNSRS (reference sequence). DNA of the CDR3: TGTGCCTTTTCCTACGTGAGGGGTCCGTACGCCGATAAACTCATCTTT. This sequence encodes CAFSYVRGPYADKLIF. The full variable domain, in which reference TRDV3 and TRDJ1 provide the parts outside the CDR3, is CDKVTQSSPDQTVASGSEVVLLCTYDTVYSNPDLFWYRIRPDYSFQFVFYGDNSRSEGADFTQGRFSVKHILTQKAFHLVISPVRTEDSATYYCAFSYVRGPYADKLIFGKGTRVTVEP.

By sample fraction, this clone is large. This same CDR3 is encoded by further DNA sequences in the sample. J is TRDJ1 and V is TRDV2, with D possibly being TRDD1 or TRDD3 (5 bases each). The germline CDR1 and CDR2 sequences are GEAIGNYY and EKD. Trimming removed 0 bases at V and 1 base at J, with 17 bases between. The CDR3 spans 17 residues. The DNA of the CDR3 is TGTGCCTGTGACACCGTGGGGCAAAATATAACCACCGATAAACTCATCTTT. Translation: CACDTVGQNITTDKLIF.

In the case of this clone: Given a much more abundant clone one base away, this may be a read error. The V call is TRDV2, the J call TRDJ1; 7 bases map to TRDD3. The V segment lost 3 bases and the J segment 0 bases; nucleotides outside the gene matches: 12. This CDR3 is 17 amino acids long. Germline CDR1 is GEAIGNYY and CDR2 is EKD. CDR3 in amino acids: CACDGAGGPEYTDKLIF. Written as DNA, the CDR3 is TGTGCCTGTGACGGAGCTGGGGGCCCGGAGTACACCGATAAACTCATCTTT.

This chain joins TRDV2 and TRDJ1; 12 bases map to TRDD3. Germline CDR1 is GEAIGNYY and CDR2 is EKD. The CDR3 has 18 residues. With 5 bases clipped from V and 2 bases from J, the junction kept 14 bases outside the gene matches. The CDR3 DNA is TGTGCCTGTGGCACGGTCGGTACTGGGGGATACTTAACCGATAAACTCATCTTT. It encodes CACGTVGTGGYLTDKLIF.

This clone was counted only a few times. A much more abundant neighbour one base away suggests this may be a read error. The chain combines TRDV2 with TRDJ1, with 11 bases aligning to TRDD3. The length of the CDR3 is 19 residues. Germline values: CDR1 GEAIGNYY, CDR2 EKD. The chain's CDR3 is CACDTVPLLGDRDTDKLTF. CDR3 nucleotides: TGTGCCTGTGACACCGTTCCCTTACTGGGGGATAGAGACACCGATAAACTCACCTTT.

Worth noting for this clone: A much larger clone lies one base from this, so it may be a read error. The J gene is TRDJ1, the V gene TRDV2; 7 nucleotides align to TRDD2. Germline V gives CDR1 GEAIGNYY, CDR2 EKD. The CDR3 length is 19 residues. V was clipped by 1 base and J by 5 bases; unmatched bases: 21. Written as DNA, the CDR3 is TGTGCCTGTGACACGCCATGGCCTTCCTCGGTTGACGGGGAGGATAAACTCATCTTT. Its protein product is CACDTPWPSSVDGEDKLIF.

This clone was observed a few times. This chain uses TRDV2 with TRDJ1, with 11 bases aligning to TRDD3. V was pared by 3 bases and J by 0 bases, with 14 bases of the junction left unmatched. The V gene's germline CDR1 is GEAIGNYY and CDR2 EKD. The CDR3 contains 19 residues. DNA for the CDR3: TGTGCCTGTGACCCCGCCTTACTGGGGGATATGAATTACACCGATAAACTCATCTTT. Protein sequence: CACDPALLGDMNYTDKLIF.

About this clone: This clone may be a read error of a much larger clone one base away. The J gene is TRDJ3, the V gene TRDV2, with TRDD3 matching over 9 bases. V lost 5 bases, J lost 0 bases, and 10 bases stayed unmatched. This CDR3 region has 19 residues. Germline V gene sequence: CDR1 GEAIGNYY, CDR2 EKD. CDR3 protein: CACGTTTGGGSWDTRQMFF. CDR3 DNA: TGTGCCTGTGGCACTACTACTGGGGGAGGCTCCTGGGACACCCGACAGATGTTTTTC.

Concerning this clone itself: This is likely an artifact of a read error, given a far larger clone one base away. The gene calls are TRDV2 and TRDJ1; 10 nucleotides match TRDD3. CDR3 length: 17 residues. The germline gives CDR1 GEAIGNYY, CDR2 EKD. Unmatched junction bases numbered 13, after V lost 4 bases and J lost 3 bases. CDR3 protein: CACERLGDASIADKLIF. CDR3 coding DNA: TGTGCCTGTGAGCGACTGGGGGATGCTTCGATCGCCGATAAACTCATCTTT.

This clone was seen a few times. A much larger clone is a single base away; this may be a read error. The rearrangement links TRDV2 to TRDJ1; 11 bases map to TRDD3. Germline CDR1 GEAIGNYY, CDR2 EKD. The CDR3 covers 16 residues. The chain's CDR3 is CARDPLGDKGTDKLIF. CDR3 nucleotides: TGTGCCCGTGACCCACTGGGGGATAAAGGCACCGATAAACTCATCTTT.

To note about this clone: A much larger clone sits a single nucleotide away, making a read error possible. The chain joins TRDV2 to TRDJ1; D call uncertain. Trimming removed 3 bases from V and 0 bases from J, with 19 bases in between. The CDR3 consists of 17 residues. Germline-derived CDR1 and CDR2 are GEAIGNYY and EKD. As DNA, the CDR3 is TGTGCCTGTGACGCCGCCTCCGACCGAAAGTACACCGATAAACTCATCTTT. As protein: CACDAASDRKYTDKLIF.

In this sample, this clone is large. The rearrangement uses TRDV2 and TRDJ1, with 8 bases that match TRDD3. Looked up from germline, CDR1 is GEAIGNYY and CDR2 is EKD. The CDR3 consists of 18 residues. The V segment lost 3 bases and the J segment 2 bases; nucleotides outside the gene matches: 16. CDR3 coding DNA: TGTGCCTGTGACTCCGTACTGGGGGCCCCCGATAAGACCGATAAACTCATCTTT. This sequence encodes CACDSVLGAPDKTDKLIF.

To note about this clone: This may arise from a read error, as a much more abundant clone is one base away. The gene calls are TRDV3 and TRDJ1, with D unresolved. The CDR3 loop spans 16 amino acids. V was clipped by 2 bases and J by 0 bases, with 19 bases between them. Germline CDR1 and CDR2: TVYSNPD and GDNSRS (reference sequence). The chain's CDR3 is CAFSHVRGPYTDKLIF. CDR3 DNA sequence: TGTGCCTTTTCCCACGTGAGGGGTCCGTACACCGATAAACTCATCTTT.

In the case of this clone: This may arise from a read error, as a much more abundant clone is one base away. CDR3 coding DNA: TGTGCCTGTGATCGCCTTCCTACGGTGGTGGGGGATGTAGCCCGTCGCACCGCTAAACTCATCTTT. It specifies CACDRLPTVVGDVARRTAKLIF. For the J gene the call is TRDJ1; the V gene lacks a call; no check of the table's D call, TRDD3, against the DNA was made. The CDR3 length is 22 residues.